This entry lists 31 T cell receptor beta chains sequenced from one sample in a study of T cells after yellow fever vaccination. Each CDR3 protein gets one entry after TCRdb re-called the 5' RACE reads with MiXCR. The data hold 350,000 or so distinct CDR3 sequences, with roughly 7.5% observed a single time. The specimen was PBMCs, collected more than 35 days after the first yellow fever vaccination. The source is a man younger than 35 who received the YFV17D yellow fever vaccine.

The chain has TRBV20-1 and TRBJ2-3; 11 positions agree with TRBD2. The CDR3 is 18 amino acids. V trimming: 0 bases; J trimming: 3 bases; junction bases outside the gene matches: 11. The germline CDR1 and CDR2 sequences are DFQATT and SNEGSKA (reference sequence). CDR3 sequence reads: CSARDHVSGGAETDTQYF. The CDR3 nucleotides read TGCAGTGCTAGAGATCATGTTAGCGGGGGGGCAGAGACAGATACGCAGTATTTT.

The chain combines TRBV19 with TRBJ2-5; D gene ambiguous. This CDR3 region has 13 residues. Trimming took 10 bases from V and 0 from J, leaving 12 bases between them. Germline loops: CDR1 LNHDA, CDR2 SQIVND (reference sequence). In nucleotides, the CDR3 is TGTGCCAATTCGACCCGGGACCAAGAGACCCAGTACTTC. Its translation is CANSTRDQETQYF.

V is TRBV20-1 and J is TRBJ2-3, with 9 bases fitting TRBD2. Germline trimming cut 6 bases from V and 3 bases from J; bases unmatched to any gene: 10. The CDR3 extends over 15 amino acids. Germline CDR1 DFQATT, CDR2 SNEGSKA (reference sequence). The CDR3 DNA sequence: TGCAGTGCCCACCGAGCGGGGGGTGGGACAGATACGCAGTATTTT. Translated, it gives CSAHRAGGGTDTQYF.

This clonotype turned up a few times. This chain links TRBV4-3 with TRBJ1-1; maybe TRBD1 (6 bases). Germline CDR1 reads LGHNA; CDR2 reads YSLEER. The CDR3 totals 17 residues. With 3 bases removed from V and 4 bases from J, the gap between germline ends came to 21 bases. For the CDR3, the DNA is TGCGCCAGCAGCCAGGCTACGACAGGTTGGAAGGGCACTGAAGCTTTCTTT. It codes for CASSQATTGWKGTEAFF.

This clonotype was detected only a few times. The CDR3 DNA reads TGTGCCAGCAGCCCCGGGACTGCGTCCTACGAGCAGTACTTC. Translating gives CASSPGTASYEQYF. This chain uses TRBV13 with TRBJ2-7, with D possibly TRBD2 on 6 matching bases. V was shortened by 5 bases and J by 1 base, with 12 bases between the two germline ends. The CDR3 covers 14 residues. CDR1 and CDR2 (germline): PRHDT, FYEKMQ (reference sequence).

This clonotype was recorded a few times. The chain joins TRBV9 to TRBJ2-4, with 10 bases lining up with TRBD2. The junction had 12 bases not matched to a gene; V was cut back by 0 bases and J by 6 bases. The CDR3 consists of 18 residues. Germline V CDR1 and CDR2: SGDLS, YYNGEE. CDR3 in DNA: TGTGCCAGCAGCGTAGGCGGTAGAGCGGGGGGGCCGGGAAACATTCAGTACTTC. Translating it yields CASSVGGRAGGPGNIQYF.

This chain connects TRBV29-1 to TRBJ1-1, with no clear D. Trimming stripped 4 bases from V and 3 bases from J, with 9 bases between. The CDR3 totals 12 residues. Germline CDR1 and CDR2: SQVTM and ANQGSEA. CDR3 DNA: TGCAGCGTTGTTGGCGGACACACTGAAGCTTTCTTT. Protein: CSVVGGHTEAFF.

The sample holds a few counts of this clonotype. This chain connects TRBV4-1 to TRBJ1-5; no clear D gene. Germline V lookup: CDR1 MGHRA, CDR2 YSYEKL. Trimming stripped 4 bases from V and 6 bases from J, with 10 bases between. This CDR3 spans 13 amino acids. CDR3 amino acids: CASSPFSRQPQHF. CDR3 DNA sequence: TGCGCCAGCAGCCCCTTCTCTCGTCAGCCCCAGCATTTT.

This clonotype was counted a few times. The DNA of the CDR3 is TGCGCCAGCAGCGTCCGGGACGGATTGTTGGATACGCAGTATTTT. Its protein product is CASSVRDGLLDTQYF. V is TRBV5-1 and J is TRBJ2-3; the D call may be TRBD1 or TRBD2 (5 bases each). Germline CDR1 is SGHRS and CDR2 is YFSETQ. The ends were cut back, 4 bases at V and 6 bases at J, with 18 bases in the middle. CDR3 length: 15 amino acids.

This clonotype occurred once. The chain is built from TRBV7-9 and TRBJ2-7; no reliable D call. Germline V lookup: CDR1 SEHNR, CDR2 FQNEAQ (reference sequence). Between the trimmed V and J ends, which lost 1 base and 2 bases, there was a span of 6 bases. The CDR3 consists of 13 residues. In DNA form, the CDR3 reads TGTGCCAGCAGCTTAGTCTCTACCTACGAGCAGTACGTC. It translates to CASSLVSTYEQYV.

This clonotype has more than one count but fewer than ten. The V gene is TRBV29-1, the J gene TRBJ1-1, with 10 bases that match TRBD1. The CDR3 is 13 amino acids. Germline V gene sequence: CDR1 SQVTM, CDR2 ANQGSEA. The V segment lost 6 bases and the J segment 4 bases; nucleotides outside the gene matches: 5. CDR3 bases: TGCAGCGTGTCGGGACAGGGGACCACTGAAGCTTTCTTT. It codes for CSVSGQGTTEAFF.

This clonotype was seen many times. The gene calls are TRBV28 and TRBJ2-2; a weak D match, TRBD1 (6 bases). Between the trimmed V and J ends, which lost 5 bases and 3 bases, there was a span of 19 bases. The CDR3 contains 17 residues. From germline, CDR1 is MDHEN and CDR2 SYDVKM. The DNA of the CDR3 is TGTGCCAGCAGTGCAAGAAGCCGGGACACCTACACCGGGGAGCTGTTTTTT. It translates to CASSARSRDTYTGELFF.

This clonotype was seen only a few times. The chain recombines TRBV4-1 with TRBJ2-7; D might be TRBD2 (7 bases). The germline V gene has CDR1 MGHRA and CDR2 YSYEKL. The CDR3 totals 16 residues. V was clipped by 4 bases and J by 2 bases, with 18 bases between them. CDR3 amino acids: CASSPQKGGATYEQYF. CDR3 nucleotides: TGCGCCAGCAGCCCCCAAAAGGGGGGGGCCACCTACGAGCAGTACTTC.

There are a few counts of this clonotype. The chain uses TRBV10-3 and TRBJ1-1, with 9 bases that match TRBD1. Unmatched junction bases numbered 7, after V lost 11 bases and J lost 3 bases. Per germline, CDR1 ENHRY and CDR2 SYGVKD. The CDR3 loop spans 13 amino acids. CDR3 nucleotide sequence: TGTGCCGCCCGACAGGGGGATTACACTGAAGCTTTCTTT. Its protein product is CAARQGDYTEAFF.

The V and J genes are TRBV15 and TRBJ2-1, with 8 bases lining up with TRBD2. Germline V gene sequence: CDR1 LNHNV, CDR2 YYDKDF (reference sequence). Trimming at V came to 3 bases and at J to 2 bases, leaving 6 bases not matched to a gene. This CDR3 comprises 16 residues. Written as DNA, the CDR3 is TGTGCCACCAGCAGCATAGGGCGGGGGGCCTACAATGAGCAGTTCTTC. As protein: CATSSIGRGAYNEQFF.

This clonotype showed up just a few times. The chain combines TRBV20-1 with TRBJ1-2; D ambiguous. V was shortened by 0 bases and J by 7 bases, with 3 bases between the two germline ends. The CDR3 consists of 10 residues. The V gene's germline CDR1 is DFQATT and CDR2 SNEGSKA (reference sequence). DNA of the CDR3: TGCAGTGCTAGAGATGTTGGCTACACCTTC. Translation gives CSARDVGYTF.

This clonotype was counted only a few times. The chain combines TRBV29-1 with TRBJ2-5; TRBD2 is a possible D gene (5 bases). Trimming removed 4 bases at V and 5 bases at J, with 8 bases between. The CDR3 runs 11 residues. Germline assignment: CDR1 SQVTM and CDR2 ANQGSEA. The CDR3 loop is CSVASSETQYF. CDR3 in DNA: TGCAGCGTTGCTAGCAGTGAGACCCAGTACTTC.

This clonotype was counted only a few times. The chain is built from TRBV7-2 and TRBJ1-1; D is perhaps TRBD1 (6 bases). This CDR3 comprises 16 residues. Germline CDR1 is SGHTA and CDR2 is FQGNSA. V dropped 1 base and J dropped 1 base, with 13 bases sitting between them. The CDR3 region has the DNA TGTGCCAGCAGCTTAGGGGGAACAGGGAAGAACACTGAAGCTTTCTTT. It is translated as CASSLGGTGKNTEAFF. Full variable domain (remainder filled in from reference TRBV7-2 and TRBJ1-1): GAGVSQSPSNKVTEKGKDVELRCDPISGHTALYWYRQSLGQGLEFLIYFQGNSAPDKSGLPSDRFSAERTGGSVSTLTIQRTQQEDSAVYLCASSLGGTGKNTEAFFGQGTRLTVV.

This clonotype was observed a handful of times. The CDR3: CASSLSGRANYGYTF. CDR3 nucleotides: TGTGCCAGCAGTTTATCGGGAAGAGCTAACTATGGCTACACCTTC. The chain recombines TRBV27 with TRBJ1-2; D is unclear. The CDR3 extends over 15 amino acids. Trimming removed 0 bases from V and 0 bases from J, with 8 bases in between. Germline values: CDR1 MNHEY, CDR2 SMNVEV (reference sequence).

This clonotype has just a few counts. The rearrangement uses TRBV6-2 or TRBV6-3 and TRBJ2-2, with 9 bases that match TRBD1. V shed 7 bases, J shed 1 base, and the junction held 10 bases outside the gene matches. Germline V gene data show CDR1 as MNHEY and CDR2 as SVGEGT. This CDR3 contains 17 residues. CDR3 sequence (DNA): TGTGCCAGCAAGGAACAAAGGACAGGGGTGAACACCGGGGAGCTGTTTTTT. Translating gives CASKEQRTGVNTGELFF.

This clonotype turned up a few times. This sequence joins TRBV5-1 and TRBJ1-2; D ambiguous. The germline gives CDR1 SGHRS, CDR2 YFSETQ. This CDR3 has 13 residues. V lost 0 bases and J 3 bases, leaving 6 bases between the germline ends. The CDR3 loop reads CASSLDTHYGYTF. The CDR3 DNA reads TGCGCCAGCAGCTTGGACACCCACTATGGCTACACCTTC.

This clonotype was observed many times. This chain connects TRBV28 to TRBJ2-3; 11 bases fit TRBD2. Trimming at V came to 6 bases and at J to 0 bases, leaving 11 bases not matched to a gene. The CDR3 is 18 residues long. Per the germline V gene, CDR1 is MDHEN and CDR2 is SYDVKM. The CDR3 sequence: CASRPSVAGGRSTDTQYF. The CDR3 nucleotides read TGTGCCAGCAGGCCGTCGGTAGCGGGGGGGAGAAGCACAGATACGCAGTATTTT.

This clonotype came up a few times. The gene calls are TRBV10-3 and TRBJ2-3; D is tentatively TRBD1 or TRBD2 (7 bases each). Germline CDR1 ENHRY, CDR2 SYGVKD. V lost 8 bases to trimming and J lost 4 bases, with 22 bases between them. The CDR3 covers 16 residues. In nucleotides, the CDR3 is TGTGCCATCGGCGGACAGGCCTCTCGGGGGGCAGATACGCAGTATTTT. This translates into CAIGGQASRGADTQYF.

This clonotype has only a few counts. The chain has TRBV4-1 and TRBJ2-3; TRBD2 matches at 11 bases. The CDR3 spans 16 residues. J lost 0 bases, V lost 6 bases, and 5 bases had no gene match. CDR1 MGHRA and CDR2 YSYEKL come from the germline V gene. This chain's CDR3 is CASRQTSGASTDTQYF. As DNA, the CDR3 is TGCGCCAGCAGACAGACTAGCGGGGCTAGCACAGATACGCAGTATTTT.

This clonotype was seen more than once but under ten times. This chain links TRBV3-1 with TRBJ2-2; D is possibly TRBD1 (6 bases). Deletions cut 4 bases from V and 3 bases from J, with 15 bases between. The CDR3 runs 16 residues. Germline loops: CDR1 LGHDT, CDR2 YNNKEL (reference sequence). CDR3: CASSRTPGQYTGELFF. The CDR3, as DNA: TGTGCCAGCAGCCGAACTCCCGGACAGTACACCGGGGAGCTGTTTTTT. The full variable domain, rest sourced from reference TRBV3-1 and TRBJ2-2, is DTAVSQTPKYLVTQMGNDKSIKCEQNLGHDTMYWYKQDSKKFLKIMFSYNNKELIINETVPNRFSPKSPDKAHLNLHINSLELGDSAVYFCASSRTPGQYTGELFFGEGSRLTVL.

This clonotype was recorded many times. The DNA of the CDR3 is TGTGCCAGCAGCCCTCAGGGGGCAGGTGGATCACCCCTCCACTTT. It translates to CASSPQGAGGSPLHF. The rearrangement links TRBV9 to TRBJ1-6; 8 bases fit TRBD1. The CDR3 has 15 amino acids. V lost 4 bases, J lost 10 bases, and 10 bases stayed unmatched. Germline CDR1 reads SGDLS; CDR2 reads YYNGEE.

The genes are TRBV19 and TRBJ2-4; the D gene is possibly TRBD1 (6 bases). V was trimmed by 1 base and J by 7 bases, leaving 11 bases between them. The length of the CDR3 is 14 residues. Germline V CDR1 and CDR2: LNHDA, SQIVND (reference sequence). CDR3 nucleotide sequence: TGTGCCAGTAGTATAGCAGGGGACAAGAACATTCAGTACTTC. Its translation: CASSIAGDKNIQYF. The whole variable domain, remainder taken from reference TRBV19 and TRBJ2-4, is DGGITQSPKYLFRKEGQNVTLSCEQNLNHDAMYWYRQDPGQGLRLIYYSQIVNDFQKGDIAEGYSVSREKKESFPLTVTSAQKNPTAFYLCASSIAGDKNIQYFGAGTRLSVL.

This CDR3 reads CASSPRGSGYGTEAFF. CDR3 nucleotide sequence: TGTGCCAGCAGCCCTAGGGGGTCGGGGTACGGCACTGAAGCTTTCTTT. The chain joins TRBV7-2 to TRBJ1-1, with D perhaps TRBD1 (6 bases). This CDR3 comprises 16 residues. Germline lookup yields CDR1 SGHTA and CDR2 FQGNSA. With 5 bases removed from V and 4 bases from J, the gap between germline ends came to 20 bases. The full variable domain, rest sourced from reference TRBV7-2 and TRBJ1-1, is GAGVSQSPSNKVTEKGKDVELRCDPISGHTALYWYRQSLGQGLEFLIYFQGNSAPDKSGLPSDRFSAERTGGSVSTLTIQRTQQEDSAVYLCASSPRGSGYGTEAFFGQGTRLTVV.

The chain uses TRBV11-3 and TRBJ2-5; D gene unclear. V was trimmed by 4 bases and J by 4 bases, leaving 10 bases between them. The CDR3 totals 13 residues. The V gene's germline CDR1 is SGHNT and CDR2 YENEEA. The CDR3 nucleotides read TGTGCCAGCAGCTCGGTCCGAGGAGAGACCCAGTACTTC. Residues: CASSSVRGETQYF.

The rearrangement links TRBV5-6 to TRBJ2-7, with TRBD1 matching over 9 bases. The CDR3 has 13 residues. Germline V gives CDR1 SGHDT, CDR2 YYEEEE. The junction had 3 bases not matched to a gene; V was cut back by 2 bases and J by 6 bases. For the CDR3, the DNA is TGTGCCAGCAGCTTACAGGACAGGGGCGAGCAGTACGTC. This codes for CASSLQDRGEQYV.

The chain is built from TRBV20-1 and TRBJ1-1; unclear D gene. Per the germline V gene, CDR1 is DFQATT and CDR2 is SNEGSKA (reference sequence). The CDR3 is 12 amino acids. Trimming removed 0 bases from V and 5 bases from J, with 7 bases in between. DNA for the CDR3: TGCAGTGCTAGAGATGGAAGGACTGAAGCTTTCTTT. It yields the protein CSARDGRTEAFF.